These 19 T cell receptor beta chains came from one sample sequenced in a study of blood T cells in healthy people across ages. A second 7 to 11 cycle PCR used barcoded and J-beta primers. TCRdb itself ran the 5' RACE reads through MiXCR, one entry per CDR3 protein. The table records 850,000 to 1,000,000 distinct CDR3 sequences, 48% of them present only once. Sequences were obtained from blood. Receptors were obtained from a man under 40 in good health.

This clonotype was picked up a small number of times. The CDR3 is CAISEGTGKNTGELFF. The CDR3 DNA reads as TGTGCCATCAGCGAGGGGACAGGGAAGAACACCGGGGAGCTGTTTTTT. The chain is built from TRBV10-3 and TRBJ2-2, with 9 bases matching TRBD1. V was clipped by 6 bases and J by 1 base; unmatched bases: 6. Germline V gives CDR1 ENHRY, CDR2 SYGVKD. This CDR3 is 16 amino acids long.

There are a few counts of this clonotype. V and J are TRBV7-9 and TRBJ2-1; the D call may be TRBD1 or TRBD2 (5 bases each). The germline V gene encodes CDR1 SEHNR and CDR2 FQNEAQ (reference sequence). The V end lost 0 bases, the J end lost 7 bases, and 10 bases lay between the germline ends. This CDR3 comprises 14 residues. CDR3 region: CASSLAGVGNEQFF. The CDR3 bases are TGTGCCAGCAGCTTAGCGGGGGTTGGTAATGAGCAGTTCTTC.

V is TRBV7-2 and J is TRBJ2-1; TRBD1 matches at 11 bases. The germline CDR1 and CDR2 sequences are SGHTA and FQGNSA. This CDR3 has 15 residues. Germline trimming cut 2 bases from V and 7 bases from J; bases unmatched to any gene: 4. This CDR3 reads CASSLNRDRGNEQFF. The CDR3, as DNA: TGTGCCAGCAGCTTAAACCGGGACAGGGGGAATGAGCAGTTCTTC.

The chain employs TRBV4-2 and TRBJ2-5; TRBD2 aligns across 8 bases. CDR1 LGHNA and CDR2 YNFKEQ come from the germline V gene. The J segment lost 5 bases and the V segment lost 2 bases, leaving 7 bases of the junction unmatched. The CDR3 consists of 15 residues. CDR3 amino acids: CASSQRSGDLETQYF. CDR3 nucleotides: TGTGCCAGCAGCCAACGTAGCGGGGATCTGGAGACCCAGTACTTC.

The J gene is TRBJ1-5, the V gene TRBV27; 8 nucleotides align to TRBD1. The CDR3 loop spans 17 amino acids. The trim removed 2 bases at V and 4 bases at J, leaving 10 bases unmatched. The V gene's germline CDR1 is MNHEY and CDR2 SMNVEV (reference sequence). CDR3 region: CASSLSGTGLSNQPQHF. CDR3 sequence (DNA): TGTGCCAGCAGTTTAAGCGGGACAGGACTGTCTAATCAGCCCCAGCATTTT.

The chain recombines TRBV6-6 with TRBJ2-1, with a possible D match to TRBD2 (5 bases). The germline CDR1 and CDR2 sequences are MNHNY and SVGAGI (reference sequence). Trimming cost V 0 bases and J 10 bases, with 10 bases left between them. This CDR3 region has 13 residues. CDR3 bases: TGTGCCAGCAGTTACTCGACGGGGAACGAGCAGTTCTTC. It is translated as CASSYSTGNEQFF.

This clonotype has only a few counts. The rearrangement links TRBV4-1 to TRBJ2-2; 8 nucleotides align to TRBD1. J was trimmed by 5 bases and V by 4 bases; bases with no gene match: 12. The CDR3 has 17 residues. In germline, CDR1 is MGHRA, CDR2 YSYEKL. CDR3 nucleotides: TGCGCCAGCAGCCTTTACGACAGGGGAGGTCGGACCGGGGAGCTGTTTTTT. Amino acid sequence: CASSLYDRGGRTGELFF.

The chain is built from TRBV5-1 and TRBJ1-3; D is ambiguous. The germline V and J ends were trimmed by 4 bases and 2 bases, with 16 bases remaining between them. CDR3 length: 16 amino acids. CDR1 SGHRS and CDR2 YFSETQ come from the germline V gene. The CDR3 sequence: CASSLSGRDTGNTIYF. In DNA, the CDR3 is TGCGCCAGCAGCCTGAGCGGCAGAGACACTGGAAACACCATATATTTT.

V and J are TRBV20-1 and TRBJ2-2; 9 bases are shared with TRBD2. CDR1 DFQATT and CDR2 SNEGSKA come from the germline V gene (reference sequence). V lost 3 bases and J lost 6; bases outside the gene matches: 14. This CDR3 is 17 amino acids long. The CDR3 sequence: CSARGWLAGNHAGELFF. For the CDR3, the DNA is TGCAGTGCTAGGGGGTGGCTAGCGGGGAACCACGCCGGGGAGCTGTTTTTT.

This rearrangement joins TRBV12-3 or TRBV12-4 to TRBJ1-1; D gene unclear. The CDR3 loop spans 14 amino acids. V shed 10 bases and J shed 1 base, with 16 bases lying between them. The chain's CDR3 is CAKVDANSNTEAFF. In DNA, the CDR3 is TGTGCCAAGGTGGATGCGAACTCGAACACTGAAGCTTTCTTT.

The rearrangement joins TRBV4-2 to TRBJ2-5, with 12 bases fitting TRBD2. The germline gives CDR1 LGHNA, CDR2 YNFKEQ. The CDR3 has 17 amino acids. With 0 bases clipped from V and 2 bases from J, the junction kept 4 bases outside the gene matches. This CDR3 reads CASSQEPGTSGQETQYF. The CDR3 nucleotides read TGTGCCAGCAGCCAAGAACCCGGGACTAGCGGGCAAGAGACCCAGTACTTC.

V and J are TRBV20-1 and TRBJ1-4; D not resolved. The CDR3 loop spans 14 amino acids. Between the trimmed V and J ends, which lost 1 base and 3 bases, there was a span of 9 bases. The germline V gene has CDR1 DFQATT and CDR2 SNEGSKA (reference sequence). For the CDR3, the DNA is TGCAGTGCTAGAGTCGGAACGGCTAATGAAAAACTGTTTTTT. This codes for CSARVGTANEKLFF.

The chain joins TRBV25-1 to TRBJ2-7; unclear D gene. CDR3 length: 13 residues. Germline V gives CDR1 MGHDK, CDR2 SYGVNS. Deletions cut 3 bases from V and 3 bases from J, with 9 bases between. CDR3 bases: TGTGCCAGCAGTGAGGGCAGCCGCTACGAGCAGTACTTC. As protein: CASSEGSRYEQYF.

The genes are TRBV28 and TRBJ2-5, with TRBD1 matching over 9 bases. The CDR3 runs 14 residues. Germline CDR1 is MDHEN and CDR2 is SYDVKM. With V trimmed by 7 bases and J by 4 bases, 7 bases remained unmatched. CDR3 nucleotides: TGTGCCAGCACTGGACACAGGGGGCGAGAGACCCAGTACTTC. Its translation: CASTGHRGRETQYF.

This chain links TRBV7-9 with TRBJ2-3; D call uncertain. The CDR3 totals 13 residues. CDR1 SEHNR and CDR2 FQNEAQ come from the germline V gene (reference sequence). With 1 base removed from V and 6 bases from J, the gap between germline ends came to 8 bases. The CDR3 sequence is CASSLVHGDTQYF. Written as DNA, the CDR3 is TGTGCCAGCAGCTTAGTACACGGGGATACGCAGTATTTT.

The V gene is TRBV20-1, the J gene TRBJ1-2; 9 positions match TRBD1. This CDR3 region has 13 residues. The ends lost 2 bases at V and 8 bases at J; junction bases unmatched: 6. The germline V gene has CDR1 DFQATT and CDR2 SNEGSKA (reference sequence). In DNA, the CDR3 is TGCAGTGCTAGACCCGGGACAGGGTGGGGCTACACCTTC. It is translated as CSARPGTGWGYTF.

The chain employs TRBV4-1 and TRBJ2-5, with D unclear. CDR1 MGHRA and CDR2 YSYEKL come from the germline V gene. Between the trimmed V and J ends, which lost 1 base and 11 bases, there was a span of 17 bases. The CDR3 contains 14 residues. The CDR3, as DNA: TGCGCCAGCAGCCAAGTTCCCGACTCCAATGAGCAGTACTTC. Its protein is CASSQVPDSNEQYF.

This clonotype was seen only a few times. The V gene is TRBV6-2 or TRBV6-3, the J gene TRBJ2-7; D is uncertain. This CDR3 is built from 13 residues. V gave up 5 bases and J gave up 2 bases, with 10 bases separating them. CDR1 is MNHEY, CDR2 SVGEGT, per germline. This CDR3 reads CASSDAAPYEQYF. The CDR3 region has the DNA TGTGCCAGCAGTGACGCGGCACCCTACGAGCAGTACTTC.

This clonotype was seen a handful of times. The rearrangement joins TRBV4-1 to TRBJ1-2; the D is unclear. V gave up 2 bases and J gave up 0 bases, with 13 bases separating them. The CDR3 runs 16 residues. Germline CDR1 and CDR2: MGHRA and YSYEKL. Written as DNA, the CDR3 is TGCGCCAGCAGCCAATCAAAGGGAATACCTAACTATGGCTACACCTTC. Amino acid sequence: CASSQSKGIPNYGYTF.